The next 8 T cell receptor beta chains were all read from a single sample in a study of T cell changes during pregnancy in multiple sclerosis. TCRdb's table, derived via immunoSEQ multiplex PCR, lists solely in-frame clones and lacks some. The sample comprises under 50,000 clones, about 94% of which are singletons, and roughly 3.9% rests with the top ten. The specimen comprised CD8+ T cells from peripheral blood mononuclear cells, sampled after pregnancy. Receptors originate from a female donor with multiple sclerosis, enrolled in a pregnancy study.

V is TRBV27 and J is TRBJ1-3; 7 bases line up with TRBD1. Germline V gives CDR1 MNHEY, CDR2 SMNVEV (reference sequence). The CDR3 has 16 amino acids. V was clipped by 6 bases and J by 0 bases; unmatched bases: 8. CDR3 protein: CASRPRDSDSGNTIYF. For the CDR3, the DNA is TGTGCCAGCAGGCCTCGGGACAGCGACTCTGGAAACACCATATATTTT.

This chain joins TRBV15 and TRBJ2-5; 8 positions match TRBD2. With V trimmed by 1 base and J by 4 bases, 11 bases remained unmatched. Germline lookup yields CDR1 LNHNV and CDR2 YYDKDF (reference sequence). The CDR3 runs to 17 residues. CDR3 in DNA: TGTGCCACCAGCAGAGGAGTTGGAGGGCTAGCGGGAGAGACCCAGTACTTC. The encoded protein is CATSRGVGGLAGETQYF.

J is TRBJ1-5 and V is TRBV15; 9 nucleotides agree with TRBD1. This CDR3 is 15 amino acids long. V gave up 0 bases and J gave up 5 bases; unmatched junction bases: 2. Germline CDR1 is LNHNV and CDR2 is YYDKDF (reference sequence). The CDR3 loop is CATSRDGTGYQPQHF. The CDR3 DNA follows: TGTGCCACCAGCAGAGACGGGACAGGGTATCAGCCCCAGCATTTT.

In the case of this clone: The same CDR3 is also encoded by other DNA sequences in this sample. The rearrangement joins TRBV9 to TRBJ2-3; the D gene is possibly TRBD1 (6 bases). V gave up 0 bases and J gave up 2 bases, with 7 bases separating them. This CDR3 has 14 amino acids. Germline-derived CDR1 and CDR2 are SGDLS and YYNGEE. The CDR3 nucleotides are TGTGCCAGCAGCGTAGAGGGGGACACAGATACGCAGTATTTT. It is translated as CASSVEGDTDTQYF.

This chain connects TRBV7-9 to TRBJ1-1; D call uncertain. Germline V gene lookup returns CDR1 SEHNR and CDR2 FQNEAQ (reference sequence). Trimming removed 3 bases from V and 1 base from J, with 9 bases in between. This CDR3 is built from 14 residues. The chain's CDR3 is CASSLARRNTEAFF. CDR3 coding DNA: TGTGCCAGCAGCTTGGCGCGGAGGAACACTGAAGCTTTCTTT.

This CDR3 is CASSPLAGGIDTQYF. CDR3 nucleotide sequence: TGCGCCAGCAGTCCACTAGCGGGAGGGATAGATACGCAGTATTTT. V usage is TRBV10-2 and J usage is TRBJ2-3, with TRBD2 matching 13 bases. After removal of 5 bases from V and 5 bases from J, the junction contained 4 bases not matched to a gene. Germline lookup yields CDR1 WSHSY and CDR2 SAAADI. This CDR3 comprises 15 residues.

In this sample, this clone turned up a few times. V gene TRBV19 combines with J gene TRBJ2-2, with 14 bases aligning to TRBD2. Losses at the gene ends were 5 bases for V and 7 bases for J; bases not matched to a gene: 3. The V gene's germline CDR1 is LNHDA and CDR2 SQIVND (reference sequence). CDR3 length: 15 residues. The DNA for the CDR3 is TGTGCCAGTAGTGGGACTAGCGGGGGTAGCGGGGAGCTGTTTTTT. As protein: CASSGTSGGSGELFF.

This chain uses TRBV11-2 with TRBJ2-7; TRBD1 matches at 7 bases. V lost 6 bases and J lost 1; bases outside the gene matches: 6. This CDR3 has 14 residues. CDR1 and CDR2 from the germline V gene are SGHAT and FQNNGV. In nucleotides, the CDR3 is TGTGCCAGCAGGTCCGGGACAGTTTCCTACGAGCAGTACTTC. Translated: CASRSGTVSYEQYF.